Listed below are T cell receptor beta chains from one sample, sequenced in a study of cytomegalovirus exposure and HLA in healthy donors. Repertoires were generated with immunoSEQ multiplex PCR, while TCRdb's copy carries only in-frame clones and drops some. The sample lists 150,000 or so clones; roughly 80% were seen once. Sequencing was done on a sample of PBMCs. These receptors were obtained from a man aged 25-45 years in good health and CMV-seropositive. Each CDR3 is given with its conserved first and last residue. The order of the fields is clone size, CDR3 length, D gene, V gene, J gene, CDR3 protein, CDR3 DNA. D genes are given only for firm matches. Clone size is not always given. Where it is, it says once, few, many or a class for expanded clones.

>once|19|TRBD2|TRBV2|TRBJ2-1
CASSEGREGEFASYNEQFF
TGTGCCAGCAGTGAGGGGCGGGAGGGGGAATTTGCGTCCTACAATGAGCAGTTCTTC
>few|13|NA|TRBV6-5|TRBJ2-5
CASSYSKGDIQYF
TGTGCCAGCAGTTACTCGAAGGGGGATATCCAGTACTTC
>NA|15|TRBD1|TRBV6-1|TRBJ2-7
CASSEGTGMIREQYF
TGTGCCAGCAGTGAGGGGACAGGGATGATCCGCGAGCAGTACTTC
>NA|14|NA|TRBV5-6|TRBJ1-1
CASSFDGVNTEAFF
TGTGCCAGCAGCTTTGATGGAGTGAACACTGAAGCTTTCTTT
>NA|13|NA|TRBV30|TRBJ1-1
CAWSWGDSTEAFF
TGTGCCTGGAGTTGGGGGGATTCCACTGAAGCTTTCTTT
>few|12|TRBD1|TRBV4-2|TRBJ2-1
CASTSGTGEQFF
TGTGCCAGCACCTCCGGGACAGGGGAGCAGTTCTTC
>NA|18|NA|TRBV15|TRBJ1-1
CATSRDRGVGTKNTEAFF
TGTGCCACCAGCAGAGATCGTGGGGTTGGGACAAAGAACACTGAAGCTTTCTTT
>NA|15|NA|TRBV28|TRBJ2-3
CASSFLSGLTDTQYF
TGTGCCAGCAGCTTCCTGTCGGGACTCACAGATACGCAGTATTTT
>NA|11|TRBD1|TRBV6-5|TRBJ1-2
CASRGTDGYTF
TGTGCCAGCAGGGGGACAGATGGCTACACCTTC
>NA|18|TRBD1|TRBV29-1|TRBJ1-1
CSGWGKIGQGGPPAEAFF
TGCAGCGGATGGGGGAAAATTGGACAGGGAGGTCCTCCAGCTGAAGCTTTCTTT
>NA|15|TRBD1|TRBV6-1|TRBJ2-7
CASSDPGQGDYEQYF
TGTGCCAGCAGTGACCCGGGACAGGGGGACTACGAGCAGTACTTC
>NA|11|TRBD1|TRBV29-1|TRBJ1-4
CVGTANEKLFF
TGCGTCGGGACAGCTAATGAAAAACTGTTTTTT
>NA|16|NA|TRBV28|TRBJ2-5
CASSLSWASDQETQYF
TGTGCCAGCAGTTTAAGTTGGGCTAGCGACCAAGAGACCCAGTACTTC
>NA|16|NA|TRBV7-3|TRBJ2-2
CASSLTPDRDTGELFF
TGTGCCAGCAGCTTAACGCCTGACAGAGACACCGGGGAGCTGTTTTTT
>NA|16|TRBD1|TRBV27|TRBJ1-1
CASSLSRTGLGAEAFF
TGTGCCAGCAGTTTATCCCGGACAGGGCTGGGGGCTGAAGCTTTCTTT
>NA|13|TRBD1|TRBV10-3|TRBJ1-2
CAETEGRGYGYTF
TGTGCCGAAACCGAAGGCAGGGGGTATGGCTACACCTTC
>NA|16|NA|TRBV13|TRBJ2-7
CASSLEGGGGYYEQYF
TGTGCCAGCAGCTTAGAGGGAGGGGGAGGCTACTACGAGCAGTACTTC
>NA|14|TRBD1|TRBV19|TRBJ2-7
CASSADRGHYEQYF
TGTGCCAGTAGTGCGGACAGGGGGCACTACGAGCAGTACTTC
>NA|13|NA|TRBV28|TRBJ1-2
CATKEGRLYGYTF
TGTGCCACCAAGGAGGGACGGCTGTATGGCTACACCTTC
>NA|14|NA|TRBV10-2|TRBJ2-7
CASSQGSEGYEQYF
TGCGCCAGCAGTCAGGGATCGGAAGGCTACGAGCAGTACTTC
>NA|16|TRBD2|TRBV14|TRBJ2-7
CASSQFSGRETYEQYF
TGTGCCAGCAGCCAATTTAGCGGGAGGGAGACCTACGAGCAGTACTTC
>once|13|TRBD1|TRBV9|TRBJ1-2
CASRQGVLGGYTF
TGTGCCAGCCGACAGGGAGTGTTGGGCGGCTACACCTTC
>few|16|NA|TRBV5-1|TRBJ1-2
CASSLAGGRQVYGYTF
TGCGCCAGCAGCTTGGCCGGAGGCCGCCAGGTCTATGGCTACACCTTC
>NA|14|TRBD1|TRBV9|TRBJ1-1
CASSPPGQGAEAFF
TGTGCCAGCAGCCCCCCGGGACAGGGCGCGGAAGCTTTCTTT
>NA|16|NA|TRBV5-6|TRBJ1-3
CASSLVPSGTGNTIYF
TGTGCCAGCAGCTTGGTTCCTTCAGGGACTGGAAACACCATATATTTT
>NA|15|NA|TRBV7-9|TRBJ2-7
CASSFIGQLNYEQYF
TGTGCCAGCAGCTTCATCGGACAGCTAAACTACGAGCAGTACTTC
>NA|15|TRBD1|TRBV6-1|TRBJ1-1
CASSDSGQLNTEAFF
TGTGCCAGCAGTGACTCGGGACAGCTGAACACTGAAGCTTTCTTT
>NA|15|NA|TRBV18|TRBJ1-4
CASSHRTAVNEKLFF
TGTGCCAGCTCACACAGGACAGCCGTTAATGAAAAACTGTTTTTT
>many|15|TRBD2|TRBV28|TRBJ2-2
CASRLLAENTGELFF
TGTGCCAGCAGGCTTCTAGCGGAGAACACCGGGGAGCTGTTTTTT
>NA|13|NA|TRBV6-5|TRBJ1-1
CASSSWKAAEAFF
TGTGCCAGCAGTTCCTGGAAGGCGGCTGAAGCTTTCTTT
>NA|14|NA|TRBV6-5|TRBJ2-7
CASSYGGATYEQYF
TGTGCCAGCAGTTACGGGGGGGCGACCTACGAGCAGTACTTC
>NA|15|NA|TRBV10-3|TRBJ1-1
CAISSKSGAGAEAFF
TGTGCCATCAGTAGTAAGTCAGGGGCTGGGGCTGAAGCTTTCTTT